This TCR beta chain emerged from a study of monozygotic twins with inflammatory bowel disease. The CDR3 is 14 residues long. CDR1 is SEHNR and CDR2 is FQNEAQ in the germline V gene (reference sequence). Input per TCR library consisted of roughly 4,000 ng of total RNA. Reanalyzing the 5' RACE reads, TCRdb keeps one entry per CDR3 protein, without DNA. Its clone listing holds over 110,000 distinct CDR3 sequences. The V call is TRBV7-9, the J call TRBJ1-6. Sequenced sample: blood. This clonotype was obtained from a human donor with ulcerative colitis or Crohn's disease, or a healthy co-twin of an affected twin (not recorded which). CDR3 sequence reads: CASSLEQYNSPLHF.